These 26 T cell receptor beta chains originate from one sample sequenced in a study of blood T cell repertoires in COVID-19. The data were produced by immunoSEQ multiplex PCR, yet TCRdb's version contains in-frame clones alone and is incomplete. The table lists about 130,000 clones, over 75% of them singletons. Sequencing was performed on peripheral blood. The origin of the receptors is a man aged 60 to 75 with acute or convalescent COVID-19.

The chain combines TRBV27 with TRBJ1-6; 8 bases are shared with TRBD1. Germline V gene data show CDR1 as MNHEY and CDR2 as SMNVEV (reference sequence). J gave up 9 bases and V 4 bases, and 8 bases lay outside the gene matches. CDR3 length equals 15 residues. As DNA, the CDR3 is TGTGCCAGCAGTTACTTGACAGGGGAAGGTTCACCCCTCCACTTT. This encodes CASSYLTGEGSPLHF.

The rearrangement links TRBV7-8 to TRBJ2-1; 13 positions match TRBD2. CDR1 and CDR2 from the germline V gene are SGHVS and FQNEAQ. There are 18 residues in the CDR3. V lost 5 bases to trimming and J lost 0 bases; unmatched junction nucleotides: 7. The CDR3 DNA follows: TGTGCCAGCAGCGCGACTAGCGGGAGGTCGAGCTCCTACAATGAGCAGTTCTTC. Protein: CASSATSGRSSSYNEQFF.

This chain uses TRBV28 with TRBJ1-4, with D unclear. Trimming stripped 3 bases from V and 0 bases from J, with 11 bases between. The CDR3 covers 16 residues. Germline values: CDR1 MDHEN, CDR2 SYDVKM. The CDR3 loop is CASSLLVRATNEKLFF. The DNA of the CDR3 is TGTGCCAGCAGTTTGTTAGTCCGGGCAACTAATGAAAAACTGTTTTTT.

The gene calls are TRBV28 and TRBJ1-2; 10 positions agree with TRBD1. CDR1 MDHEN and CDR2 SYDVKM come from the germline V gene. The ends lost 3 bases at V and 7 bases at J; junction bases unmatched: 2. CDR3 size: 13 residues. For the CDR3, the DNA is TGTGCCAGCAGTTTGACAGGGGGCGGTGGCTACACCTTC. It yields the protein CASSLTGGGGYTF.

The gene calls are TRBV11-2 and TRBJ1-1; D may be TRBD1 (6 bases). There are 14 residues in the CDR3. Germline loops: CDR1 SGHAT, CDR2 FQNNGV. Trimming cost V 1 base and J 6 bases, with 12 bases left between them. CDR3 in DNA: TGTGCCAGCAGCTTAGCCCTACAGGGAGCTGAAGCTTTCTTT. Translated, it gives CASSLALQGAEAFF. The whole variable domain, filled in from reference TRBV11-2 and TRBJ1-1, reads EAGVAQSPRYKIIEKRQSVAFWCNPISGHATLYWYQQILGQGPKLLIQFQNNGVVDDSQLPKDRFSAERLKGVDSTLKIQPAKLEDSAVYLCASSLALQGAEAFFGQGTRLTVV.

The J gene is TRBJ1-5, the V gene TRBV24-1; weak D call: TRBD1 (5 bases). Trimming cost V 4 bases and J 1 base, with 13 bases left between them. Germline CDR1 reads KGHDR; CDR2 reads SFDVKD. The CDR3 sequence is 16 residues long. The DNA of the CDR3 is TGTGCCACCAGTGAGGGCGCCAGGGTCAGCAATCAGCCCCAGCATTTT. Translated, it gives CATSEGARVSNQPQHF.

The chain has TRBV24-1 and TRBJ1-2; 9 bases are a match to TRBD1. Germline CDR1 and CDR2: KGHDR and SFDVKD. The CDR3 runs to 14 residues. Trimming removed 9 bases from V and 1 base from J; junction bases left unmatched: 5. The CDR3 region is CATGGQGDNYGYTF. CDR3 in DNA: TGTGCCACCGGGGGACAGGGAGATAACTATGGCTACACCTTC.

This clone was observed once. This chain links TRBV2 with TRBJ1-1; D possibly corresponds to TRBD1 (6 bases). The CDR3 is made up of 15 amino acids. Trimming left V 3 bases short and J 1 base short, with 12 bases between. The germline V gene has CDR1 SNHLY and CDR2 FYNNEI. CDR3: CASSDSGHPNTEAFF. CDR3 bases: TGTGCCAGCAGTGACTCGGGACACCCGAACACTGAAGCTTTCTTT.

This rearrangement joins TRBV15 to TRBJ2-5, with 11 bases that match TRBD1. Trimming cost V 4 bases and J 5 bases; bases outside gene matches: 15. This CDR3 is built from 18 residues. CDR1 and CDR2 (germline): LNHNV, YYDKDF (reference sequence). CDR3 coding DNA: TGTGCCACCAGCACAAACCTGTGGGACAGGGGGTACGTTGAGACCCAGTACTTC. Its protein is CATSTNLWDRGYVETQYF.

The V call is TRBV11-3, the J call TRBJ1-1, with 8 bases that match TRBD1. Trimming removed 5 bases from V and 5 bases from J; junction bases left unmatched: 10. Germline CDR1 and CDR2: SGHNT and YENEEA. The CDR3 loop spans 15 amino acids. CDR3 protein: CASSRGQGAGTEAFF. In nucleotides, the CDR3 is TGTGCCAGCAGCCGGGGGCAGGGGGCCGGGACTGAAGCTTTCTTT. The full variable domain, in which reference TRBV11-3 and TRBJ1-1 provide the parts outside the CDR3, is EAGVVQSPRYKIIEKKQPVAFWCNPISGHNTLYWYLQNLGQGPELLIRYENEEAVDDSQLPKDRFSAERLKGVDSTLKIQPAELGDSAVYLCASSRGQGAGTEAFFGQGTRLTVV.

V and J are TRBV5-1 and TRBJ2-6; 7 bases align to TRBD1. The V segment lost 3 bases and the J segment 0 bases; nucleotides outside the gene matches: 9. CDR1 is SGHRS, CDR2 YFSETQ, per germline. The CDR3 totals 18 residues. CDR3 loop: CASSYLQGLHSGANVLTF. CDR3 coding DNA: TGCGCCAGCAGCTACTTACAGGGGCTACACTCTGGGGCCAACGTCCTGACTTTC.

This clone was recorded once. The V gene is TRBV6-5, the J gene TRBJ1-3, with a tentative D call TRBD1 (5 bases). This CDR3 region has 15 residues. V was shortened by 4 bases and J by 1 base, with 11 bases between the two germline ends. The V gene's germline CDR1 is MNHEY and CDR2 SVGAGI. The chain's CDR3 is CASSFPQVSGNTIYF. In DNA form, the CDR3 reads TGTGCCAGCAGTTTCCCACAGGTTTCTGGAAACACCATATATTTT.

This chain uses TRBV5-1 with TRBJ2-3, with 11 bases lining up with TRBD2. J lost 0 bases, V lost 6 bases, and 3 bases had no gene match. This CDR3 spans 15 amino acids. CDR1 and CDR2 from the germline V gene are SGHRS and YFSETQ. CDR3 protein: CASMTSGVSTDTQYF. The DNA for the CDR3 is TGCGCCAGCATGACTAGCGGGGTTAGCACAGATACGCAGTATTTT.

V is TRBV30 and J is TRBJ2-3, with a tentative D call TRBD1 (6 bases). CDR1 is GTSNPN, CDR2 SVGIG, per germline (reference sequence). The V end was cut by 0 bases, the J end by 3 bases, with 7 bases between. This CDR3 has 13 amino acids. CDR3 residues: CAWSVQGTDTQYF. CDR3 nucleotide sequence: TGTGCCTGGAGTGTACAGGGAACAGATACGCAGTATTTT.

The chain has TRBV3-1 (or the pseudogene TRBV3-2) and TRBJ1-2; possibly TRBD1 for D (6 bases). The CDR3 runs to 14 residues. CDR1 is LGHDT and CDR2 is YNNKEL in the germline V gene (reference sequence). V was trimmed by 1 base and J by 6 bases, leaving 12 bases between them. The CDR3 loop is CASSQVPGVHGYTF. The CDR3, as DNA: TGTGCCAGCAGCCAAGTGCCAGGGGTTCATGGCTACACCTTC.

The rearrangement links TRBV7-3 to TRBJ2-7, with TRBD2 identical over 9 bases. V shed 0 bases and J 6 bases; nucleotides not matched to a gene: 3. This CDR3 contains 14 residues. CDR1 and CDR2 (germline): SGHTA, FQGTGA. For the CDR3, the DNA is TGTGCCAGCAGCTTAACTAGCGGGAGTACCGAGCAGTACTTC. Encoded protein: CASSLTSGSTEQYF.

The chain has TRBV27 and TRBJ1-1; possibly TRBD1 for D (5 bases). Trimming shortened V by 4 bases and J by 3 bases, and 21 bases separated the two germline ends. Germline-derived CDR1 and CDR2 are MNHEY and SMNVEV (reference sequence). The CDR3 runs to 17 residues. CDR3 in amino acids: CASSSSGRGFRDTEAFF. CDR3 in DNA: TGTGCCAGCAGTTCTAGTGGGCGGGGCTTTAGGGACACTGAAGCTTTCTTT.

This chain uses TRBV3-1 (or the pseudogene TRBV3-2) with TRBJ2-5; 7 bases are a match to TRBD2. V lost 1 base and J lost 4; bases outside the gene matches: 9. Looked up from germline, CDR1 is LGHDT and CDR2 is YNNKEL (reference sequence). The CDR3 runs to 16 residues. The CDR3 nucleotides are TGTGCCAGCAGCCAAGTTAGCCCGCCGGGGGGAGAGACCCAGTACTTC. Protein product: CASSQVSPPGGETQYF.

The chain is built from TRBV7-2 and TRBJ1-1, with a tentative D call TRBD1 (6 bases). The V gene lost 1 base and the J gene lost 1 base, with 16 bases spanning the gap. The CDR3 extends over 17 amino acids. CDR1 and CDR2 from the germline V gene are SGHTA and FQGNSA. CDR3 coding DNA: TGTGCCAGCAGCTTAGGTCCTCAGGGGTGGGGGAACACTGAAGCTTTCTTT. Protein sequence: CASSLGPQGWGNTEAFF.

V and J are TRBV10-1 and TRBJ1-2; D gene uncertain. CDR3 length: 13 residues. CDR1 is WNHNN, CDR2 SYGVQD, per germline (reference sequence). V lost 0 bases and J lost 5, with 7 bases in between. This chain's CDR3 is CASSESGGYGYTF. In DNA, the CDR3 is TGCGCCAGCAGTGAGTCCGGCGGGTATGGCTACACCTTC.

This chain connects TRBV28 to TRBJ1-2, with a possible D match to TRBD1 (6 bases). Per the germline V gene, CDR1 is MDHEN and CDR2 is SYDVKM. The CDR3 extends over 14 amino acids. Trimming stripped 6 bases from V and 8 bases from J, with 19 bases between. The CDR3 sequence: CASSPDRAQGGYTF. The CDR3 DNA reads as TGTGCCAGCAGCCCCGACCGGGCCCAGGGGGGCTACACCTTC.

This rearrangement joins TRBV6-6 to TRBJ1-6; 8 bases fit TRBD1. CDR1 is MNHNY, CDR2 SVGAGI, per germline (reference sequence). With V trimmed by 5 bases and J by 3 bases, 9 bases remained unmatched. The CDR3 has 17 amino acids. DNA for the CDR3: TGTGCCAGCAGTCCACGACAGGGGCAACACTATAATTCACCCCTCCACTTT. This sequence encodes CASSPRQGQHYNSPLHF.

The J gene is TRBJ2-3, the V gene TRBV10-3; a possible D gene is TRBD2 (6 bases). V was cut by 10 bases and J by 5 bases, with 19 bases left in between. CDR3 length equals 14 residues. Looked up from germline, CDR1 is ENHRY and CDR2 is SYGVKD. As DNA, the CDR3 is TGTGCCAACGCCCCGGGCCGCGGGGTAGATACGCAGTATTTT. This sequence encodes CANAPGRGVDTQYF.

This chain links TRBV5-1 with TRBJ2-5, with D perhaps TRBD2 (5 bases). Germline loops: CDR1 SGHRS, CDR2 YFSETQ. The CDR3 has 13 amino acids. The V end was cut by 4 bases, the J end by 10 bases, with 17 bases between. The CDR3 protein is CASSHEVVEDQYF. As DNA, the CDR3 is TGCGCCAGCAGCCACGAGGTTGTGGAGGACCAGTACTTC.

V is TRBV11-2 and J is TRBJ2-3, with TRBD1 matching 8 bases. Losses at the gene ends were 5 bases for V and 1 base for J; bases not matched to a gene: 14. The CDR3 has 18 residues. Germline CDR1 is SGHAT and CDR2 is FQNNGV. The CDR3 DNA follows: TGTGCCAGCAGCGCTAGACAGCAGGGGGCAGGGGGCACAGATACGCAGTATTTT. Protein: CASSARQQGAGGTDTQYF.

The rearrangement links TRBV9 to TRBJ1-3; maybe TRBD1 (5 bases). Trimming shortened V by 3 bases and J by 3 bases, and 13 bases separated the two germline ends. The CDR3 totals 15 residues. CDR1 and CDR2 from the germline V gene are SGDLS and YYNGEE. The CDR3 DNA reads TGTGCCAGCAGCGCGCAGGGCTCGGGTGGAAACACCATATATTTT. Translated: CASSAQGSGGNTIYF.